This T cell receptor (beta chain) originates from a study of regulatory and conventional T cells in RAG deficiency. Blood CD4+ CD25-low CD127-high conventional T cells supplied the genomic DNA template. Using immunoSEQ multiplex PCR, the repertoire was profiled, and TCRdb retains in-frame clones only, with some absent. This repertoire shows some 31,000 clones, roughly 95% found once; its top ten account for approximately 0.16%. General observations from the study: Patient subsets had shorter CDR3s; Omenn Treg-Tconv overlap exceeded 80%. Shannon entropy was markedly lower and Simpson indices higher in RAG-deficient patients than control T-cell subsets. Omenn syndrome and CID/AS patients had 85 to 100-fold fewer unique Treg TCR beta sequences, versus roughly 10-fold elsewhere.

In the case of this clone: The antigen remains undetermined.

Another study also made use of these data, one on regulatory T cells. According to that study: Primers: 52 TRBV forward and 13 TRBJ reverse. Regulatory T cells showed the strongest V-J pair restriction and V/J gene skewing among patient repertoires.

This receptor was taken from a human donor in good health. Input material: CD25- CD4+ T cells sorted from blood.

CDR3 loop: CASSLSRVGNTIYF. DNA for the CDR3: TGTGCCAGCAGTTTAAGCAGGGTCGGAAACACCATATATTTT. J is TRBJ1-3 and V is TRBV28, with D possibly matching TRBD1 (5 bases). V lost 2 bases and J 4 bases, leaving 9 bases between the germline ends. The CDR3 spans 14 residues. Germline-derived CDR1 and CDR2 are MDHEN and SYDVKM.